This T cell receptor beta chain originates from a study of T cells expressing NK-cell markers. The germline CDR1 and CDR2 sequences are SGHAT and FQNNGV. The CDR3 totals 15 residues. TCRdb reprocessed the 5' RACE reads and reports one entry per CDR3 protein, with no DNA. This sample's table has roughly 300,000 distinct CDR3 sequences. The TCR comes from a woman between 18 and 75 years old in good health. What was sequenced was blood T cells: a sorted CD56 or NKG2C T cell subset, CD4+ or CD8+ T cells, or bulk PBMC T cells (not recorded which). The chain recombines TRBV11-2 with TRBJ2-1. CDR3 sequence reads: CASSPTRNSYNEQFF.